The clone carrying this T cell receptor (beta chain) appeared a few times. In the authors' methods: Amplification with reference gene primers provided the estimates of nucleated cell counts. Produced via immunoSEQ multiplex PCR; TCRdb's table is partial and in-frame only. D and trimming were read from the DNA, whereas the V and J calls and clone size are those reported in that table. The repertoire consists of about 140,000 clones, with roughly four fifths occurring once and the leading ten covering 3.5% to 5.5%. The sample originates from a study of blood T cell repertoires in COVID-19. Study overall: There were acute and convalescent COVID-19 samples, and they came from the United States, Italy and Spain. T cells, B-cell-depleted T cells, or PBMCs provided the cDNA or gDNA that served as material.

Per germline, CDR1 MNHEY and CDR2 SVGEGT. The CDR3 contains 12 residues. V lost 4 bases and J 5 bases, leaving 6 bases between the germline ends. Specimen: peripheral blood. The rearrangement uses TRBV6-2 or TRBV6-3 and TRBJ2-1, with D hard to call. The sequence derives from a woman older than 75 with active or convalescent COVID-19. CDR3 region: CASSWPNNEQFF. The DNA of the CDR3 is TGTGCCAGCAGTTGGCCGAACAATGAGCAGTTCTTC.